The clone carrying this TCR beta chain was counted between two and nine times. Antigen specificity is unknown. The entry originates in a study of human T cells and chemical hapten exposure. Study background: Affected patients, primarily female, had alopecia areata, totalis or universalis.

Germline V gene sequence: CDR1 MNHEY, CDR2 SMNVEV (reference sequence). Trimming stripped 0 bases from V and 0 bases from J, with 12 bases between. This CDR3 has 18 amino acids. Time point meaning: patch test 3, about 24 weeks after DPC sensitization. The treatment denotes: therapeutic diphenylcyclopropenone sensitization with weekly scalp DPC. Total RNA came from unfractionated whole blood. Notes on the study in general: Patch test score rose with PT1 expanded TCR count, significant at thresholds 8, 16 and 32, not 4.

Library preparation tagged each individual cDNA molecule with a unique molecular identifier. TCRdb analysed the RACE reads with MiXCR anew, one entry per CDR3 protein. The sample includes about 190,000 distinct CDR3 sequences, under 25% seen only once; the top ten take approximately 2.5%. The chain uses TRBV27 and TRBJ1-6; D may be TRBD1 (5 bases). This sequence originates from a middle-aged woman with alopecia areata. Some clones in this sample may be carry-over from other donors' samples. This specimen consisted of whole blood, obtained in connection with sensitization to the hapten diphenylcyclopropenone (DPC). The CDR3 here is CASSLSGRQSSYNSPLHF. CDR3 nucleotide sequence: TGTGCCAGCAGTTTATCGGGACGGCAAAGCTCCTATAATTCACCCCTCCACTTT.